The present T cell receptor (beta chain) was sequenced within a study of blood T cell repertoires in COVID-19. Study context: Some COVID-19 samples were acute and others convalescent; all came from the United States, Italy and Spain. Nucleic acid was either cDNA or gDNA, and it came from T cells, B-cell-depleted T cells, or PBMCs.

The trim removed 5 bases at V and 4 bases at J, leaving 1 base unmatched. The length of the CDR3 is 14 residues. Germline CDR1 reads KGHDR; CDR2 reads SFDVKD. Per the original data handling: For nucleated cells, counts were estimated from reference gene primer amplification. TCRdb keeps only in-frame clones here, not all; method: immunoSEQ multiplex PCR. The V and J calls and clone size are taken from that table; D and trimming were inferred from the DNA. The sample holds more than 80,000 clones, around four fifths seen once. Specimen: peripheral blood. This receptor was taken from a human donor in a cohort sampled during active COVID-19. The chain couples TRBV24-1 to TRBJ2-1, with TRBD2 matching over 10 bases. CDR3 nucleotide sequence: TGTGCCACCAGTGTAGCGGGAGGTTACAATGAGCAGTTCTTC. Encoded protein: CATSVAGGYNEQFF.